The next 25 T cell receptor beta chains were all read from a single sample in a study of blood T cell repertoires in COVID-19. The assay was immunoSEQ multiplex PCR, and TCRdb's table has in-frame clones only and misses some. Counted here are about 150,000 clones, roughly 80% occurring once; the ten biggest clones make up roughly 14%. The material sequenced was peripheral blood. The source is a woman aged 80 or over with acute or convalescent COVID-19.

The chain couples TRBV5-6 to TRBJ1-4; 8 nucleotides match TRBD1. This CDR3 spans 15 amino acids. V lost 2 bases and J lost 8; bases outside the gene matches: 8. CDR1 is SGHDT, CDR2 YYEEEE, per germline. The CDR3 sequence: CASSFYSGTGEKLFF. As DNA, the CDR3 is TGTGCCAGCAGCTTCTACTCCGGGACAGGAGAAAAACTGTTTTTT.

A few counts support this clone. V gene TRBV30 combines with J gene TRBJ1-6; 7 bases line up with TRBD1. The CDR3 has 14 residues. V shed 2 bases and J 10 bases; nucleotides not matched to a gene: 8. Germline values: CDR1 GTSNPN, CDR2 SVGIG (reference sequence). DNA for the CDR3: TGTGCCTGGAGTTTAGGGGGCGGAGGGTCACCCCTCCACTTT. It specifies CAWSLGGGGSPLHF. Based on the CDR3 plus reference TRBV30 and TRBJ1-6, the full variable domain is SQTIHQWPATLVQPVGSPLSLECTVEGTSNPNLYWYRQAAGRGLQLLFYSVGIGQISSEVPQNLSASRPQDRQFILSSKKLLLSDSGFYLCAWSLGGGGSPLHFGNGTRLTVT.

The CDR3 region has the DNA TGTGCCACCAGAGGGCGGGTCCTCTCCTACGAGCAGTACTTC. The encoded protein is CATRGRVLSYEQYF. The gene calls are TRBV24-1 and TRBJ2-7, with D possibly TRBD2 on 5 matching bases. V was shortened by 7 bases and J by 0 bases, with 12 bases between the two germline ends. This CDR3 contains 14 residues. In germline, CDR1 is KGHDR, CDR2 SFDVKD.

This clone came up a few times. The chain is built from TRBV3-1 (or the pseudogene TRBV3-2) and TRBJ1-2; 8 bases are shared with TRBD1. After removal of 5 bases from V and 3 bases from J, the junction contained 8 bases not matched to a gene. Per germline, CDR1 LGHDT and CDR2 YNNKEL (reference sequence). The CDR3 spans 15 residues. The CDR3 reads CASSSQGGPDYGYTF. The CDR3 DNA follows: TGTGCCAGCAGCTCACAGGGGGGGCCAGACTATGGCTACACCTTC.

J is TRBJ2-5 and V is TRBV28; the match to TRBD2 covers 9 bases. The CDR3 spans 15 residues. The ends lost 3 bases at V and 5 bases at J; junction bases unmatched: 7. Germline CDR1 MDHEN, CDR2 SYDVKM. Here the CDR3 DNA reads TGTGCCAGCAGTTTTCCCGCGGGGGGGCGTGAGACCCAGTACTTC. Translating it yields CASSFPAGGRETQYF.

This clone was observed a few times. The chain is built from TRBV28 and TRBJ2-2; TRBD1 is a possible D gene (5 bases). V was cut by 1 base and J by 3 bases, with 12 bases left in between. The CDR3 extends over 16 amino acids. The V gene's germline CDR1 is MDHEN and CDR2 SYDVKM. The CDR3 DNA follows: TGTGCCAGCAGTTTATCGGCAGGGCGCGACACCGGGGAGCTGTTTTTT. This translates into CASSLSAGRDTGELFF. Complete variable domain (other parts from reference TRBV28 and TRBJ2-2): DVKVTQSSRYLVKRTGEKVFLECVQDMDHENMFWYRQDPGLGLRLIYFSYDVKMKEKGDIPEGYSVSREKKERFSLILESASTNQTSMYLCASSLSAGRDTGELFFGEGSRLTVL.

V is TRBV5-8 and J is TRBJ2-3, with a possible D match to TRBD2 (7 bases). The ends were cut back, 2 bases at V and 6 bases at J, with 13 bases in the middle. CDR3 size: 14 residues. Germline CDR1 SGHTS, CDR2 YDEGEE. CDR3 region: CASSLGGVLDTQYF. The CDR3, as DNA: TGTGCCAGCAGCTTAGGGGGGGTTTTGGATACGCAGTATTTT.

This chain joins TRBV5-4 and TRBJ1-5, with 9 bases fitting TRBD1. The CDR3 has 14 amino acids. Trimming took 2 bases from V and 4 from J; bases not matched to a gene: 1. Per germline, CDR1 SGHNT and CDR2 YYREEE (reference sequence). CDR3: CASSLQGANQPQHF. In DNA form, the CDR3 reads TGTGCCAGCAGCTTACAGGGGGCGAATCAGCCCCAGCATTTT.

The J gene is TRBJ2-7, the V gene TRBV30; D not resolved. Germline lookup yields CDR1 GTSNPN and CDR2 SVGIG (reference sequence). The V end lost 3 bases, the J end lost 0 bases, and 12 bases lay between the germline ends. This CDR3 has 14 amino acids. In nucleotides, the CDR3 is TGTGCCTGGAGCCCCCAGGCTTACTCCTACGAGCAGTACTTC. Translated: CAWSPQAYSYEQYF.

The rearrangement joins TRBV19 to TRBJ2-5, with TRBD1 matching over 10 bases. The CDR3 has 16 amino acids. J lost 4 bases, V lost 4 bases, and 9 bases had no gene match. CDR1 is LNHDA and CDR2 is SQIVND in the germline V gene (reference sequence). DNA of the CDR3: TGTGCCAGTAGTAGACAGGGGGCGACTTCGGGAGAGACCCAGTACTTC. This gives the protein CASSRQGATSGETQYF. The entire variable domain, with the rest obtained from reference TRBV19 and TRBJ2-5, is as follows: DGGITQSPKYLFRKEGQNVTLSCEQNLNHDAMYWYRQDPGQGLRLIYYSQIVNDFQKGDIAEGYSVSREKKESFPLTVTSAQKNPTAFYLCASSRQGATSGETQYFGPGTRLLVL.

The chain couples TRBV7-9 to TRBJ2-1; 9 nucleotides match TRBD2. The J segment lost 5 bases and the V segment lost 5 bases, leaving 7 bases of the junction unmatched. Germline CDR1 is SEHNR and CDR2 is FQNEAQ (reference sequence). This CDR3 spans 15 amino acids. CDR3 DNA: TGTGCCAGCAGCGCCGAGGGACTAGCTCACAATGAGCAGTTCTTC. This sequence encodes CASSAEGLAHNEQFF.

This chain uses TRBV7-3 with TRBJ2-6; D gene uncertain. The V end lost 6 bases, the J end lost 1 base, and 13 bases lay between the germline ends. CDR1 is SGHTA, CDR2 FQGTGA, per germline. The CDR3 extends over 16 amino acids. The CDR3 here is CASSLGPASGANVLTF. The CDR3 coding sequence is TGTGCCAGCAGTTTAGGGCCCGCATCTGGGGCCAACGTCCTGACTTTC.

The rearrangement links TRBV19 to TRBJ2-2, with TRBD1 matching over 7 bases. This CDR3 contains 14 residues. CDR1 is LNHDA and CDR2 is SQIVND in the germline V gene (reference sequence). The trim removed 6 bases at V and 8 bases at J, leaving 9 bases unmatched. The CDR3 loop reads CASSTGQLRGELFF. The CDR3 DNA sequence: TGTGCCAGTAGCACGGGACAGTTAAGGGGGGAGCTGTTTTTT.

V is TRBV7-9 and J is TRBJ2-7; D is perhaps TRBD2 (6 bases). The CDR3 sequence is 15 residues long. The V gene's germline CDR1 is SEHNR and CDR2 FQNEAQ (reference sequence). V lost 3 bases to trimming and J lost 5 bases, with 17 bases between them. CDR3 coding DNA: TGTGCCAGCAGCTTCGGGGGACCGGGTAACGACGAGCAGTACTTC. It encodes CASSFGGPGNDEQYF.

The V gene is TRBV11-3, the J gene TRBJ2-2, with 7 bases aligning to TRBD2. The CDR3 is 15 amino acids. Germline CDR1 is SGHNT and CDR2 is YENEEA. The V gene end was trimmed by 1 base and the J gene end by 4 bases; junction bases not matched to a gene: 3. The CDR3 region has the DNA TGTGCCAGCAGCTTAGTGGCTAGCGGCACCGGGGAGCTGTTTTTT. This gives the protein CASSLVASGTGELFF.

The V and J genes are TRBV19 and TRBJ2-5; D uncertain. With 3 bases removed from V and 1 base from J, the gap between germline ends came to 9 bases. CDR1 and CDR2 from the germline V gene are LNHDA and SQIVND (reference sequence). The length of the CDR3 is 14 residues. This CDR3 reads CASSIQASQETQYF. The CDR3, as DNA: TGTGCCAGTAGTATCCAGGCCAGCCAAGAGACCCAGTACTTC.

This chain joins TRBV5-4 and TRBJ2-7; possibly TRBD2 for D (6 bases). This CDR3 is built from 14 residues. The V end lost 4 bases, the J end lost 4 bases, and 15 bases lay between the germline ends. In germline, CDR1 is SGHNT, CDR2 YYREEE (reference sequence). The CDR3 DNA reads as TGTGCCAGCAGCCTTCGGTGGGGGGAATACGAGCAGTACTTC. It translates to CASSLRWGEYEQYF.

This chain connects TRBV7-3 to TRBJ1-2; 11 nucleotides agree with TRBD1. The germline gives CDR1 SGHTA, CDR2 FQGTGA. V trimming: 2 bases; J trimming: 8 bases; junction bases outside the gene matches: 4. The CDR3 has 14 amino acids. The CDR3 loop is CASSLDGQGAGYTF. CDR3 bases: TGTGCCAGCAGCTTAGATGGACAGGGGGCAGGCTACACCTTC.

The chain couples TRBV7-9 to TRBJ2-2; 13 nucleotides match TRBD2. Per germline, CDR1 SEHNR and CDR2 FQNEAQ (reference sequence). The CDR3 sequence is 17 residues long. J was trimmed by 6 bases and V by 3 bases; bases with no gene match: 7. DNA of the CDR3: TGTGCCAGCAGCTTTGCGGAGGGGACTAGCGGGGCCGGGGAGCTGTTTTTT. Translated: CASSFAEGTSGAGELFF. The full variable domain, rest sourced from reference TRBV7-9 and TRBJ2-2, is DTGVSQNPRHKITKRGQNVTFRCDPISEHNRLYWYRQTLGQGPEFLTYFQNEAQLEKSRLLSDRFSAERPKGSFSTLEIQRTEQGDSAMYLCASSFAEGTSGAGELFFGEGSRLTVL.

The V and J genes are TRBV30 and TRBJ1-5; tentatively, D is TRBD1 (5 bases). This CDR3 has 13 residues. Germline V gives CDR1 GTSNPN, CDR2 SVGIG (reference sequence). V lost 1 base to trimming and J lost 4 bases, with 8 bases between them. The DNA of the CDR3 is TGTGCCTGGAGTGGGGGCCAAAATCAGCCCCAGCATTTT. Its translation is CAWSGGQNQPQHF. The whole variable domain, remainder taken from reference TRBV30 and TRBJ1-5, is SQTIHQWPATLVQPVGSPLSLECTVEGTSNPNLYWYRQAAGRGLQLLFYSVGIGQISSEVPQNLSASRPQDRQFILSSKKLLLSDSGFYLCAWSGGQNQPQHFGDGTRLSIL.

This chain uses TRBV2 with TRBJ1-1; TRBD1 might be the D (6 bases). V lost 4 bases and J 2 bases, leaving 11 bases between the germline ends. The CDR3 has 14 amino acids. Germline V gene sequence: CDR1 SNHLY, CDR2 FYNNEI. DNA for the CDR3: TGTGCCAGCAGTGGCCGGGACACCAACACTGAAGCTTTCTTT. Protein sequence: CASSGRDTNTEAFF. The whole variable domain, remainder taken from reference TRBV2 and TRBJ1-1, is EPEVTQTPSHQVTQMGQEVILRCVPISNHLYFYWYRQILGQKVEFLVSFYNNEISEKSEIFDDQFSVERPDGSNFTLKIRSTKLEDSAMYFCASSGRDTNTEAFFGQGTRLTVV.

V and J are TRBV19 and TRBJ1-1; 8 bases are shared with TRBD1. CDR3 length: 14 residues. Germline V CDR1 and CDR2: LNHDA, SQIVND (reference sequence). With V trimmed by 3 bases and J by 4 bases, 4 bases remained unmatched. The CDR3 sequence: CASSMYRGSTEAFF. The CDR3 DNA reads as TGTGCCAGTAGTATGTACAGGGGGAGCACTGAAGCTTTCTTT.

This chain links TRBV2 with TRBJ1-1; TRBD1 is a possible D gene (6 bases). V was pared by 6 bases and J by 8 bases, with 19 bases between. The CDR3 consists of 14 residues. The germline V gene has CDR1 SNHLY and CDR2 FYNNEI. The CDR3 DNA sequence: TGTGCCAGCAGATTCAGAGGACAGAGGGGCGAAGCTTTCTTT. Translating gives CASRFRGQRGEAFF.

The rearrangement links TRBV2 to TRBJ2-4; 7 bases are shared with TRBD2. With V trimmed by 8 bases and J by 8 bases, 3 bases remained unmatched. CDR3 length: 11 residues. Looked up from germline, CDR1 is SNHLY and CDR2 is FYNNEI. CDR3 region: CASGGEDIQYF. In DNA, the CDR3 is TGTGCCAGCGGGGGGGAGGACATTCAGTACTTC. Looking up the rest from reference TRBV2 and TRBJ2-4 gives the full variable domain: EPEVTQTPSHQVTQMGQEVILRCVPISNHLYFYWYRQILGQKVEFLVSFYNNEISEKSEIFDDQFSVERPDGSNFTLKIRSTKLEDSAMYFCASGGEDIQYFGAGTRLSVL.

Only a few counts were recorded for this clone. In DNA form, the CDR3 reads TGTGCCAGCAGTAGAAGCGGGAGGGCCGGCGAGCAGTACTTC. Amino acid sequence: CASSRSGRAGEQYF. The rearrangement uses TRBV2 and TRBJ2-7; 10 bases line up with TRBD2. Looked up from germline, CDR1 is SNHLY and CDR2 is FYNNEI. With V trimmed by 5 bases and J by 6 bases, 7 bases remained unmatched. The CDR3 is made up of 14 amino acids.